These 30 T cell receptor beta chains share one sample of origin, sequenced in a study of blood T cell repertoires in COVID-19. The repertoire was sequenced with immunoSEQ multiplex PCR; TCRdb's copy has only in-frame clones and lacks some. The table lists about 240,000 clones, 83% of them singletons, with 3.5% to 4% in the top ten. Specimen: PBMCs or T cells enriched from blood (not recorded which). Receptor source: a woman aged 40 to 50 who had been exposed to COVID-19.

V is TRBV12-3 or TRBV12-4 and J is TRBJ1-4, with D possibly TRBD1 on 5 matching bases. This CDR3 spans 13 amino acids. The V end was cut by 5 bases, the J end by 8 bases, with 12 bases between. CDR3 nucleotide sequence: TGTGCCAGCAGTCCGACGGGGGAGGAAAAACTGTTTTTT. Translation gives CASSPTGEEKLFF.

The gene calls are TRBV28 and TRBJ2-1; D may be TRBD2 (5 bases). This CDR3 comprises 14 residues. V was clipped by 9 bases and J by 1 base, with 13 bases between them. Germline-derived CDR1 and CDR2 are MDHEN and SYDVKM. CDR3: CASNSVRSYNEQFF. Here the CDR3 DNA reads TGTGCCAGTAATAGCGTCAGGTCCTACAATGAGCAGTTCTTC.

The rearrangement uses TRBV27 and TRBJ1-1; 7 bases are a match to TRBD1. V lost 5 bases and J lost 3; bases outside the gene matches: 3. Germline CDR1 and CDR2: MNHEY and SMNVEV (reference sequence). This CDR3 region has 13 residues. CDR3 in amino acids: CASSPGQDTEAFF. For the CDR3, the DNA is TGTGCCAGCAGTCCCGGACAGGACACTGAAGCTTTCTTT.

The chain recombines TRBV4-2 with TRBJ2-5; 9 bases agree with TRBD2. The V segment lost 4 bases and the J segment 3 bases; nucleotides outside the gene matches: 6. This CDR3 is built from 15 residues. CDR1 is LGHNA and CDR2 is YNFKEQ in the germline V gene. The CDR3 region is CASSRSRLAEETQYF. In nucleotides, the CDR3 is TGTGCCAGCAGCCGATCCAGACTAGCGGAAGAGACCCAGTACTTC.

The chain couples TRBV28 to TRBJ1-6; D is possibly TRBD1 (5 bases). Germline CDR1 reads MDHEN; CDR2 reads SYDVKM. The CDR3 consists of 17 residues. With 5 bases removed from V and 0 bases from J, the gap between germline ends came to 14 bases. This CDR3 reads CASSERDSDSYNSPLHF. In DNA form, the CDR3 reads TGTGCCAGCAGTGAACGGGACTCCGACTCCTATAATTCACCCCTCCACTTT.

The genes are TRBV20-1 and TRBJ1-2; 7 bases agree with TRBD1. The CDR3 is 14 residues long. CDR1 is DFQATT, CDR2 SNEGSKA, per germline (reference sequence). The junction had 7 bases not matched to a gene; V was cut back by 3 bases and J by 3 bases. In nucleotides, the CDR3 is TGCAGTGCTAGTCGGGACAGAGACTACTATGGCTACACCTTC. Translation gives CSASRDRDYYGYTF.

The chain has TRBV7-2 and TRBJ2-1, with D possibly TRBD1 on 5 matching bases. V was trimmed by 1 base and J by 13 bases, leaving 14 bases between them. The germline gives CDR1 SGHTA, CDR2 FQGNSA. The CDR3 contains 13 residues. In DNA form, the CDR3 reads TGTGCCAGCAGCTTAGACTGGGGCGGCGCTCAGTTCTTC. It encodes CASSLDWGGAQFF. The variable domain in full, with the rest retrieved from reference TRBV7-2 and TRBJ2-1, is GAGVSQSPSNKVTEKGKDVELRCDPISGHTALYWYRQSLGQGLEFLIYFQGNSAPDKSGLPSDRFSAERTGGSVSTLTIQRTQQEDSAVYLCASSLDWGGAQFFGPGTRLTVL.

The rearrangement links TRBV10-3 to TRBJ2-3; possibly TRBD1 for D (5 bases). Germline V gene lookup returns CDR1 ENHRY and CDR2 SYGVKD. V was pared by 6 bases and J by 1 base, with 14 bases between. The CDR3 sequence is 15 residues long. CDR3 sequence (DNA): TGTGCCATCAGGGCCCGACAGATTCGCACAGATACGCAGTATTTT. Amino acid sequence: CAIRARQIRTDTQYF.

The rearrangement joins TRBV7-2 to TRBJ2-2; D unresolved. Germline V gene sequence: CDR1 SGHTA, CDR2 FQGNSA. The CDR3 consists of 13 residues. V lost 2 bases, J lost 4 bases, and 5 bases lay in between. This CDR3 reads CASSLLPTGELFF. The CDR3 DNA is TGTGCCAGCAGCTTACTACCCACCGGGGAGCTGTTTTTT.

This rearrangement joins TRBV3-1 (or the pseudogene TRBV3-2) to TRBJ1-4; no firm D call. Germline CDR1 LGHDT, CDR2 YNNKEL (reference sequence). The ends were cut back, 4 bases at V and 7 bases at J, with 16 bases in the middle. This CDR3 contains 15 residues. CDR3 in amino acids: CASSPGVRGSEKLFF. For the CDR3, the DNA is TGTGCCAGCAGCCCAGGAGTCCGGGGAAGTGAAAAACTGTTTTTT.

This sequence joins TRBV9 and TRBJ2-3; a possible D gene is TRBD1 (6 bases). This CDR3 spans 16 amino acids. CDR1 SGDLS and CDR2 YYNGEE come from the germline V gene. V lost 6 bases and J lost 5, with 22 bases in between. The CDR3 region has the DNA TGTGCCAGCACTGCTACGGGACACGAAGCCGTAGATACGCAGTATTTT. Its translation is CASTATGHEAVDTQYF.

The chain combines TRBV19 with TRBJ1-2, with D tentatively TRBD1 (5 bases). Trimming stripped 4 bases from V and 4 bases from J, with 16 bases between. Germline V lookup: CDR1 LNHDA, CDR2 SQIVND (reference sequence). The CDR3 runs 15 residues. CDR3 sequence: CASSTPGREGYGYTF. In nucleotides, the CDR3 is TGTGCCAGTAGTACGCCCGGCAGGGAAGGCTATGGCTACACCTTC.

The CDR3 region is CATSRGVTGTVFYQPQHF. The CDR3 DNA reads TGTGCCACCAGCAGAGGGGTCACGGGTACGGTTTTTTATCAGCCCCAGCATTTT. V is TRBV15 and J is TRBJ1-5; D not certain. Trimming removed 1 base at V and 5 bases at J, with 21 bases between. This CDR3 region has 18 residues. From germline, CDR1 is LNHNV and CDR2 YYDKDF (reference sequence).

V usage is TRBV11-3 and J usage is TRBJ2-1; 14 positions agree with TRBD2. Per the germline V gene, CDR1 is SGHNT and CDR2 is YENEEA. The junction had 3 bases not matched to a gene; V was cut back by 5 bases and J by 6 bases. The length of the CDR3 is 15 residues. CDR3: CASSPGTSGGNEQFF. For the CDR3, the DNA is TGTGCCAGCAGCCCCGGGACTAGCGGGGGCAATGAGCAGTTCTTC.

The V call is TRBV11-2, the J call TRBJ1-5, with D possibly TRBD1 on 5 matching bases. The CDR3 covers 13 residues. V was trimmed by 5 bases and J by 4 bases, leaving 9 bases between them. Germline V CDR1 and CDR2: SGHAT, FQNNGV. The CDR3 sequence is CASSAGGNQPQHF. DNA for the CDR3: TGTGCCAGCAGCGCCGGGGGAAATCAGCCCCAGCATTTT.

J is TRBJ2-3 and V is TRBV2, with a possible D match to TRBD2 (5 bases). CDR3 length: 14 residues. Trimming removed 5 bases at V and 0 bases at J, with 9 bases between. From germline, CDR1 is SNHLY and CDR2 FYNNEI. The chain's CDR3 is CASSRAVSTDTQYF. CDR3 nucleotide sequence: TGTGCCAGCAGTCGAGCGGTTAGCACAGATACGCAGTATTTT.

The chain is built from TRBV27 and TRBJ2-3; 10 bases map to TRBD2. The V gene end was trimmed by 3 bases and the J gene end by 6 bases; junction bases not matched to a gene: 9. Germline loops: CDR1 MNHEY, CDR2 SMNVEV (reference sequence). The CDR3 totals 16 residues. The CDR3 spells CASSLGRLAGEDTQYF. In DNA form, the CDR3 reads TGTGCCAGCAGTTTGGGAAGGCTAGCGGGGGAGGATACGCAGTATTTT.

This chain connects TRBV4-1 to TRBJ2-1, with 8 bases aligning to TRBD2. The CDR3 contains 15 residues. With 6 bases clipped from V and 2 bases from J, the junction kept 6 bases outside the gene matches. Germline loops: CDR1 MGHRA, CDR2 YSYEKL. The CDR3 loop reads CASSYSGATYNEQFF. The CDR3 DNA sequence: TGCGCCAGCAGTTATAGCGGGGCAACCTACAATGAGCAGTTCTTC.

CDR3 nucleotides: TGTGCCACCAGCAGAGAGAACAGGGGGCCGGGTGGCTACACCTTC. Translated, it gives CATSRENRGPGGYTF. The chain is built from TRBV15 and TRBJ1-2; 9 bases are shared with TRBD1. This CDR3 has 15 residues. CDR1 and CDR2 from the germline V gene are LNHNV and YYDKDF (reference sequence). The V and J ends lost 0 bases and 7 bases, in that order; junction bases with no gene match: 6.

This chain joins TRBV2 and TRBJ1-3; unclear D gene. CDR1 and CDR2 (germline): SNHLY, FYNNEI. This CDR3 region has 13 residues. The V end lost 8 bases, the J end lost 3 bases, and 11 bases lay between the germline ends. The CDR3 region is CASLLGVGNTIYF. The CDR3 DNA sequence: TGTGCCAGCCTTCTCGGGGTTGGAAACACCATATATTTT.

J is TRBJ2-3 and V is TRBV7-2; TRBD1 agrees at 9 bases. V trimming: 4 bases; J trimming: 5 bases; junction bases outside the gene matches: 4. In germline, CDR1 is SGHTA, CDR2 FQGNSA. The CDR3 extends over 14 amino acids. The CDR3 reads CASSSRTGEDTQYF. The CDR3 DNA reads TGTGCCAGCAGCTCCCGGACAGGGGAAGATACGCAGTATTTT.

This clone was seen a few times. The J gene is TRBJ2-3, the V gene TRBV5-1; 12 bases fit TRBD1. The V segment lost 3 bases and the J segment 4 bases; nucleotides outside the gene matches: 6. The CDR3 has 16 amino acids. Germline V gene lookup returns CDR1 SGHRS and CDR2 YFSETQ. The CDR3 sequence is CASSWAGQGASDTQYF. The CDR3 coding sequence is TGCGCCAGCAGCTGGGCGGGACAGGGGGCGTCAGATACGCAGTATTTT.

V usage is TRBV29-1 and J usage is TRBJ2-5; D is possibly TRBD2 (7 bases). V was trimmed by 4 bases and J by 5 bases, leaving 17 bases between them. Germline assignment: CDR1 SQVTM and CDR2 ANQGSEA. The CDR3 has 14 residues. The CDR3 here is CSVGTRGAGETQYF. The CDR3 DNA sequence: TGCAGCGTTGGGACTCGGGGGGCAGGGGAGACCCAGTACTTC.

A note on this clone: Additional DNA sequences in this sample encode the identical CDR3. The chain carries TRBV9 and TRBJ1-2, with 8 bases matching TRBD1. Germline V gives CDR1 SGDLS, CDR2 YYNGEE. The V and J ends lost 4 bases and 3 bases, in that order; junction bases with no gene match: 5. CDR3 size: 14 residues. This CDR3 reads CASSPGQGDYGYTF. CDR3 DNA sequence: TGTGCCAGCAGCCCCGGACAGGGCGACTATGGCTACACCTTC.

V is TRBV5-1 and J is TRBJ1-2; tentatively, D is TRBD1 (5 bases). The length of the CDR3 is 14 residues. CDR1 and CDR2 from the germline V gene are SGHRS and YFSETQ. V was pared by 3 bases and J by 4 bases, with 13 bases between. CDR3: CASSSGGDGYGYTF. CDR3 coding DNA: TGCGCCAGCAGCTCGGGAGGGGATGGCTATGGCTACACCTTC.

The rearrangement uses TRBV2 and TRBJ1-1; D is ambiguous. This CDR3 is built from 15 residues. Trimming shortened V by 5 bases and J by 0 bases, and 13 bases separated the two germline ends. In germline, CDR1 is SNHLY, CDR2 FYNNEI. The CDR3 DNA sequence: TGTGCCAGCAGTAATCTTGGACTGATGAACACTGAAGCTTTCTTT. It encodes CASSNLGLMNTEAFF. The variable domain in full, with the rest retrieved from reference TRBV2 and TRBJ1-1, is EPEVTQTPSHQVTQMGQEVILRCVPISNHLYFYWYRQILGQKVEFLVSFYNNEISEKSEIFDDQFSVERPDGSNFTLKIRSTKLEDSAMYFCASSNLGLMNTEAFFGQGTRLTVV.

This clone appeared a single time. The rearrangement joins TRBV7-2 to TRBJ1-3, with D perhaps matching TRBD1 (5 bases). This CDR3 is built from 17 residues. Germline-derived CDR1 and CDR2 are SGHTA and FQGNSA. Trimming left V 1 base short and J 0 bases short, with 13 bases between. CDR3 sequence (DNA): TGTGCCAGCAGCTTAGAGCGTATCGGGGGCTCTGGAAACACCATATATTTT. Amino acid sequence: CASSLERIGGSGNTIYF.

This clone has just a few counts. The V and J genes are TRBV28 and TRBJ1-2; D is uncertain. The CDR3 sequence is 15 residues long. Germline V gene sequence: CDR1 MDHEN, CDR2 SYDVKM. Trimming cost V 2 bases and J 2 bases, with 12 bases left between them. The CDR3, as DNA: TGTGCCAGCAGTTTAGGCCAGGAATGGAACTATGGCTACACCTTC. It specifies CASSLGQEWNYGYTF.

The gene calls are TRBV2 and TRBJ1-5; 8 bases agree with TRBD1. CDR1 is SNHLY and CDR2 is FYNNEI in the germline V gene. The CDR3 contains 14 residues. J was trimmed by 7 bases and V by 6 bases; bases with no gene match: 8. CDR3 loop: CASSIGQGWQPQHF. In DNA form, the CDR3 reads TGTGCCAGCAGCATAGGACAGGGCTGGCAGCCCCAGCATTTT.

The CDR3 sequence is CASSILREQFF. The CDR3 region has the DNA TGTGCCAGTAGTATCCTACGAGAGCAGTTCTTC. This chain connects TRBV19 to TRBJ2-1, with D hard to call. Germline V gene lookup returns CDR1 LNHDA and CDR2 SQIVND (reference sequence). V was clipped by 3 bases and J by 10 bases, with 7 bases between them. The CDR3 contains 11 residues.